This record concerns one TCR beta chain sequence. Its matching antigen is unknown. The data originate from a study of identical twins. Findings of the study overall: Fewer insertions characterized abundant cord blood beta clonotypes, whereas memory repertoires showed none.

Every one of the donors was a healthy Caucasian. Unique molecular identifiers were in the cDNA, with template-switch universal primer binding. Using its own MiXCR run on the 5' RACE reads, TCRdb lists one record per CDR3 protein. The sample has 300,000 to 350,000 distinct CDR3 sequences; 9% to 15% are singletons. This CDR3 is 10 amino acids long. The germline V and J ends were trimmed by 5 bases and 8 bases, with 7 bases remaining between them. Per the germline V gene, CDR1 is SQVTM and CDR2 is ANQGSEA. The sample was also reused in another study, on yellow fever vaccine responses in identical twins.

This clonotype was obtained from a woman aged 18-29 years in good health. V gene TRBV29-1 combines with J gene TRBJ2-1; D gene uncertain. Sequencing used CD8+ T cells sorted from blood. CDR3 sequence: CSVTSHEQFF. In nucleotides, the CDR3 is TGCAGCGTTACATCCCATGAGCAGTTCTTC.